Listed below are T cell receptor beta chains from one sample, sequenced in a study of blood T cell repertoires in COVID-19. The repertoire was sequenced with immunoSEQ multiplex PCR; TCRdb's copy has only in-frame clones and lacks some. Of some 150,000 clones listed, 88% are singletons. The sample comprised peripheral blood. Receptor source: a woman aged 60-75 years with acute or convalescent COVID-19. Each CDR3 is given with its conserved first and last residue. Each record gives: D gene, V gene, clone size, J gene, CDR3 protein, CDR3 DNA. The D gene is left open where the match is weak. Size tells how often a clone was seen (once, few, many) or the class of an expanded clone, and some rows leave it out.

D: TRBD2
V: TRBV6-5
size: .
J: TRBJ2-1
CDR3: CASSSAGGSDEQFF
DNA: TGTGCCAGCAGTTCAGCGGGGGGGTCCGATGAGCAGTTCTTC

D: .
V: TRBV19
size: few
J: TRBJ2-1
CDR3: CASSIPGPPNEQFF
DNA: TGTGCCAGTAGTATCCCGGGTCCTCCGAATGAGCAGTTCTTC

D: .
V: TRBV19
size: .
J: TRBJ1-2
CDR3: CASSPREGGYTF
DNA: TGTGCCAGTAGCCCGAGAGAGGGTGGCTACACCTTC

D: TRBD1
V: TRBV7-6
size: .
J: TRBJ2-7
CDR3: CASSLSSGQDYEQYF
DNA: TGTGCCAGCAGCTTAAGTTCGGGACAGGACTACGAGCAGTACTTC

D: .
V: TRBV3-1/TRBV3-2
size: .
J: TRBJ1-3
CDR3: CASSQEGGIGNTIYF
DNA: TGTGCCAGCAGCCAAGAGGGGGGAATTGGAAACACCATATATTTT

D: .
V: TRBV27
size: .
J: TRBJ2-7
CDR3: CASSSQVPYEQYF
DNA: TGTGCCAGCAGTTCGCAGGTACCCTACGAGCAGTACTTC

D: .
V: TRBV7-2
size: .
J: TRBJ1-3
CDR3: CASSITRGNTIYF
DNA: TGTGCCAGCAGCATCACGAGAGGGAACACCATATATTTT

D: .
V: TRBV3-1/TRBV3-2
size: .
J: TRBJ1-2
CDR3: CASSQDGPSGDYGYTF
DNA: TGTGCCAGCAGCCAAGATGGGCCCTCCGGGGACTATGGCTACACCTTC

D: TRBD1
V: TRBV5-6
size: .
J: TRBJ2-4
CDR3: CASSRGQGNIQYF
DNA: TGTGCCAGCAGCCGAGGACAGGGGAACATTCAGTACTTC

D: .
V: TRBV14
size: .
J: TRBJ1-2
CDR3: CASSQDNPGIGRGYTF
DNA: TGTGCCAGCAGCCAAGATAATCCGGGGATAGGGCGTGGCTACACCTTC

D: .
V: TRBV4-2
size: .
J: TRBJ1-3
CDR3: CASSQRPLRGSGNTIYF
DNA: TGTGCCAGCAGCCAAAGACCCTTAAGGGGGAGCGGAAACACCATATATTTT

D: TRBD1
V: TRBV5-4
size: .
J: TRBJ1-1
CDR3: CASSPGQGNTEAFF
DNA: TGTGCCAGCAGCCCCGGACAGGGGAACACTGAAGCTTTCTTT

D: .
V: TRBV18
size: few
J: TRBJ1-1
CDR3: CASSPQTGLHEAFF
DNA: TGTGCCAGCTCACCCCAAACAGGGCTCCATGAAGCTTTCTTT

D: TRBD1
V: TRBV4-3
size: .
J: TRBJ2-7
CDR3: CASSQEGLDRGLYEQYF
DNA: TGCGCCAGCAGCCAAGAAGGCCTGGACAGGGGGTTGTACGAGCAGTACTTC

D: .
V: TRBV5-1
size: .
J: TRBJ2-1
CDR3: CASSPGSYNEQFF
DNA: TGCGCCAGCAGCCCGGGGTCTTACAATGAGCAGTTCTTC

D: .
V: TRBV5-4
size: .
J: TRBJ1-6
CDR3: CASSLDLGAGSPLHF
DNA: TGTGCCAGCAGCTTGGATCTGGGGGCAGGGTCACCCCTCCACTTT

D: .
V: TRBV19
size: .
J: TRBJ2-7
CDR3: CASEDTGGGYEQYF
DNA: TGTGCCAGCGAGGATACAGGGGGGGGCTACGAGCAGTACTTC

D: .
V: TRBV19
size: .
J: TRBJ1-4
CDR3: CASSIPPYRMRREKLFF
DNA: TGTGCCAGTAGTATCCCCCCCTACAGGATGAGGCGCGAAAAACTGTTTTTT

D: TRBD1
V: TRBV18
size: .
J: TRBJ2-1
CDR3: CASSPQIPGQGSNEQFF
DNA: TGTGCCAGCTCACCACAAATCCCGGGACAGGGTTCCAATGAGCAGTTCTTC

D: .
V: TRBV6-5
size: .
J: TRBJ2-2
CDR3: CASTLAGSGELFF
DNA: TGTGCCAGCACTCTGGCGGGGTCCGGGGAGCTGTTTTTT

D: TRBD1
V: TRBV15
size: few
J: TRBJ1-3
CDR3: CATSGDRGDTIYF
DNA: TGTGCCACCAGCGGGGACAGGGGGGACACCATATATTTT

D: .
V: TRBV29-1
size: .
J: TRBJ1-2
CDR3: CSVDLQGMDGYTF
DNA: TGCAGCGTTGATCTCCAGGGTATGGACGGCTACACCTTC

D: .
V: TRBV28
size: .
J: TRBJ1-6
CDR3: CASTTGFGDFLPLHF
DNA: TGTGCCAGCACCACAGGGTTTGGGGATTTCTTACCCCTCCACTTT

D: .
V: TRBV14
size: .
J: TRBJ2-1
CDR3: CASSQLRGGRNEQFF
DNA: TGTGCCAGCAGCCAATTGAGGGGGGGTAGAAATGAGCAGTTCTTC

D: TRBD1
V: TRBV12-3/TRBV12-4
size: .
J: TRBJ2-4
CDR3: CASSLGQGRYF
DNA: TGTGCCAGCAGTCTAGGACAGGGACGGTACTTC

D: TRBD2
V: TRBV9
size: .
J: TRBJ2-3
CDR3: CASSGRRAGGRSDTQYF
DNA: TGTGCCAGCAGCGGTAGGAGAGCGGGGGGCCGGTCAGATACGCAGTATTTT

D: .
V: TRBV5-4
size: .
J: TRBJ2-2
CDR3: CASSLITGPYTGELFF
DNA: TGTGCCAGCAGCTTGATCACAGGGCCATACACCGGGGAGCTGTTTTTT

D: .
V: TRBV18
size: once
J: TRBJ1-5
CDR3: CASSPLREGGAQHF
DNA: TGTGCCAGCTCACCCTTGAGGGAAGGGGGGGCCCAGCATTTT

D: TRBD1
V: TRBV28
size: .
J: TRBJ1-1
CDR3: CASTGGGNEAFF
DNA: TGTGCCAGTACAGGGGGCGGGAATGAAGCTTTCTTT

D: .
V: TRBV19
size: .
J: TRBJ1-1
CDR3: CASSAGYEAFF
DNA: TGTGCCAGTAGTGCGGGCTATGAAGCTTTCTTT

D: TRBD1
V: TRBV19
size: .
J: TRBJ2-3
CDR3: CASRDRGRTDTQYF
DNA: TGTGCCAGCCGGGACAGGGGGCGCACAGATACGCAGTATTTT

D: .
V: TRBV4-2
size: .
J: TRBJ2-1
CDR3: CASSLSRSYNEQFF
DNA: TGTGCCAGCAGCCTTAGCCGTTCCTACAATGAGCAGTTCTTC

D: TRBD1
V: TRBV2
size: .
J: TRBJ1-5
CDR3: CASSDREGSGQPQHF
DNA: TGTGCCAGCAGCGACAGGGAAGGGTCAGGTCAGCCCCAGCATTTT

D: .
V: TRBV7-9
size: once
J: TRBJ1-1
CDR3: CASSLGAGLGGAFF
DNA: TGTGCCAGCAGCTTAGGGGCGGGTTTGGGGGGAGCTTTCTTT

D: TRBD1
V: TRBV4-3
size: .
J: TRBJ1-2
CDR3: CASSQDLSGGYGYTF
DNA: TGCGCCAGCAGCCAAGATCTGTCAGGGGGCTATGGCTACACCTTC

D: .
V: TRBV2
size: .
J: TRBJ1-2
CDR3: CASSGTSANYGYTF
DNA: TGTGCCAGCAGTGGGACAAGCGCTAACTATGGCTACACCTTC

D: .
V: TRBV5-1
size: .
J: TRBJ2-3
CDR3: CASSLVEMRMGTGYF
DNA: TGCGCCAGCAGCTTGGTGGAGATGAGGATGGGTACGGGGTATTTT

D: .
V: TRBV30
size: .
J: TRBJ1-1
CDR3: CACATKMNTEAFF
DNA: TGTGCCTGCGCGACAAAAATGAACACTGAAGCTTTCTTT

D: .
V: TRBV7-9
size: .
J: TRBJ1-5
CDR3: CASTLGGHNQPQHF
DNA: TGTGCCAGCACCTTGGGGGGCCACAATCAGCCCCAGCATTTT

D: .
V: TRBV6-5
size: .
J: TRBJ1-1
CDR3: CASSPTLQGEAFF
DNA: TGTGCCAGCAGCCCGACGCTTCAGGGTGAAGCTTTCTTT

D: .
V: TRBV19
size: .
J: TRBJ2-2
CDR3: CASNHPQGSGTGELFF
DNA: TGTGCCAGTAACCATCCACAGGGTTCGGGCACCGGGGAGCTGTTTTTT

D: .
V: TRBV5-5
size: .
J: TRBJ1-3
CDR3: CASSLAWSSGNTIYF
DNA: TGTGCCAGCAGCTTGGCCTGGAGCTCTGGAAACACCATATATTTT

D: TRBD1
V: TRBV11-2
size: .
J: TRBJ1-2
CDR3: CASSLDRAGGGYTF
DNA: TGTGCCAGCAGCTTAGATCGTGCAGGGGGCGGCTACACCTTC

D: .
V: TRBV18
size: .
J: TRBJ2-1
CDR3: CASSPLAGTYNEQFF
DNA: TGTGCCAGCTCACCACTTGCGGGGACCTACAATGAGCAGTTCTTC

D: TRBD1
V: TRBV6-6
size: .
J: TRBJ1-5
CDR3: CASSDRERGGNQPQHF
DNA: TGTGCCAGCAGCGACAGGGAGAGGGGAGGCAATCAGCCCCAGCATTTT

D: .
V: TRBV3-1/TRBV3-2
size: .
J: TRBJ2-1
CDR3: CASSQRQVGGNEQFF
DNA: TGTGCCAGCAGCCAAAGGCAGGTTGGTGGGAATGAGCAGTTCTTC

D: TRBD1
V: TRBV5-1
size: .
J: TRBJ1-2
CDR3: CASSLDRGYGYTF
DNA: TGCGCCAGCAGCTTGGACAGGGGTTATGGCTACACCTTC